This is a list of T cell receptor beta chains from one sample in a study of blood T cells in healthy people across ages. TCRdb fed the 5' RACE reads into MiXCR, producing one record per CDR3 protein. The sample holds approximately 350,000 distinct CDR3 sequences, about 52% seen once. Sequenced sample: blood. All receptors derive from a man aged 60 to 75 in good health. The CDR3 runs from the conserved cysteine through the conserved F or W. D genes are given only for firm matches. Rows may omit the clone size; those that give it use once, few, many or a size class.

>TRBD1|TRBJ2-1|TRBV3-1|-
CASREGTGGTWFF
TGTGCCAGCCGAGAGGGGACAGGGGGAACATGGTTCTTC
>-|TRBJ2-3|TRBV20-1|-
CSARARLAQSTDTQYF
TGCAGTGCTAGAGCCCGCCTAGCGCAGAGCACAGATACGCAGTATTTT
>TRBD2|TRBJ2-7|TRBV12-3/TRBV12-4|many
CASSFGTSGAYEQYF
TGTGCCAGCAGTTTTGGGACTAGCGGGGCATACGAGCAGTACTTC
>-|TRBJ1-5|TRBV7-2|-
CASSLGATANQPQHF
TGCGCCAGCAGCTTAGGGGCGACAGCGAATCAGCCCCAGCATTTT
>-|TRBJ2-7|TRBV20-1|-
CSTIGPKNLYEQYF
TGCAGTACGATAGGACCCAAGAACCTGTACGAGCAGTACTTC
>-|TRBJ2-5|TRBV18|-
CASAQYQETQYF
TGTGCCAGCGCACAGTACCAAGAGACCCAGTACTTC
>TRBD1|TRBJ1-1|TRBV7-9|-
CACKGQMNTEAFF
TGTGCCTGCAAGGGACAGATGAACACTGAAGCTTTCTTT
>TRBD1|TRBJ1-2|TRBV30|-
CAWRGRGYDGYTF
TGTGCCTGGAGGGGCAGGGGGTACGATGGCTACACCTTC
>TRBD1|TRBJ2-5|TRBV7-9|-
CASSLIRQGVETQYF
TGTGCCAGCAGCTTGATCCGACAGGGCGTGGAGACCCAGTACTTC
>-|TRBJ2-2|TRBV4-1|-
CASSQDQYCRRTGELFF
TGCGCCAGCAGCCAAGATCAGTACTGCCGGAGAACCGGGGAGCTGTTTTTT
>-|TRBJ2-2|TRBV5-4|-
CASSHRGPNTGELFF
TGTGCCAGCAGCCATCGGGGCCCAAACACCGGGGAGCTGTTTTTT
>TRBD2|TRBJ2-1|TRBV20-1|once
CSARTLAGEFSYNEQFF
TGCAGTGCTAGAACGCTAGCGGGGGAGTTCTCCTACAATGAGCAGTTCTTC
>TRBD1|TRBJ2-7|TRBV7-2|few
CASSLGVRGKYEQYF
TGTGCCAGCAGCTTAGGAGTCAGGGGGAAATACGAGCAGTACTTC
>-|TRBJ1-6|TRBV5-1|-
CASSPGGANSPLHF
TGCGCCAGCAGCCCGGGGGGGGCAAATTCACCCCTCCACTTT
>-|TRBJ2-5|TRBV4-2|-
CASSQDAGRGQETQYF
TGTGCCAGCAGCCAAGACGCGGGCAGGGGCCAAGAGACCCAGTACTTC
>-|TRBJ2-3|TRBV4-3|-
CASSHDEGGPDTQYF
TGCGCCAGCAGCCATGACGAAGGAGGTCCAGATACGCAGTATTTT
>-|TRBJ2-7|TRBV12-3/TRBV12-4|-
CASQRGGGRPYEQYF
TGTGCCAGCCAACGTGGCGGTGGGAGACCCTACGAGCAGTACTTC
>TRBD2|TRBJ2-3|TRBV6-1|-
CASSSRHRVAGGPADTQYF
TGTGCCAGCAGCTCCAGACACCGTGTAGCGGGAGGGCCAGCGGATACGCAGTATTTT
>TRBD2|TRBJ2-7|TRBV20-1|-
CSARGPLAGEGFSYEQYF
TGCAGTGCTAGAGGGCCACTAGCGGGAGAGGGGTTCTCCTACGAGCAGTACTTC
>-|TRBJ2-1|TRBV20-1|-
CSAREATDSGEQFF
TGCAGTGCTAGAGAAGCGACCGACTCTGGTGAGCAGTTCTTC
>TRBD1|TRBJ2-7|TRBV6-2/TRBV6-3|-
CASSYAGQGCEQYF
TGTGCCAGCAGTTACGCGGGACAGGGATGCGAGCAGTACTTC
>-|TRBJ2-5|TRBV4-3|-
CASSQEGLRETQYF
TGCGCCAGCAGCCAAGAGGGCCTCCGGGAGACCCAGTACTTC